The table lists the clone carrying this T cell receptor (beta chain) with a few counts. The length of the CDR3 is 12 residues. After removal of 8 bases from V and 3 bases from J, the junction contained 4 bases not matched to a gene. CDR1 is WSHSY, CDR2 SAAADI, per germline. The authors built TCR beta libraries using iRepertoire HTBI primers and Arm-PCR of CDR3 regions. MiXCR, run by TCRdb on the multiplex PCR reads, gives a single entry per CDR3 protein. The repertoire holds under 500,000 distinct CDR3 sequences, less than 25% seen once, with 7.8% in the top ten. This entry comes from a study of regulatory T cells in long-lasting Graves disease. Study-level background: Persistent cases were those of Graves' disease that involved over 5 years of antithyroid drugs with positive TSH receptor antibodies.

This sample's time point: persistent/refractory GD, antithyroid drugs over 5 years with positive TRAb. There was RNA extracted from PBMCs, and the TCR library was made from it. The sequencing here drew on peripheral blood mononuclear cells (PBMCs), taken when the disease was refractory, from a patient treated with antithyroid drugs. The receptor's source is a female donor with Graves disease. This chain uses TRBV10-2 with TRBJ2-7; 7 bases are shared with TRBD1. This chain's CDR3 is CASQTGNYEQYF. The CDR3 DNA reads TGCGCCAGCCAGACAGGGAACTACGAGCAGTACTTC.